Described below is a single T cell receptor (beta chain) sequence and its context. This sample is part of a study of blood T cell repertoires in COVID-19. Study background: In each case, the material was cDNA or gDNA derived from T cells, B-cell-depleted T cells, or PBMCs.

Ages ranged from about 18 to 89 years, with residence in about 23 US areas. Participant reports of clinical history set cohort assignment. V lost 5 bases to trimming and J lost 4 bases; unmatched junction nucleotides: 6. CDR1 and CDR2 from the germline V gene are MDHEN and SYDVKM. The CDR3 is 15 amino acids. Authors' methods: The authors estimated nucleated cell counts from reference gene primer amplification. Sequencing used immunoSEQ multiplex PCR; TCRdb keeps in-frame clones, though not all of them. The DNA was the basis for D and trimming; V, J and clone size are from that table. The sample shows under 200,000 clones, about 91% of them seen only once.

V and J are TRBV28 and TRBJ1-3; 9 nucleotides align to TRBD1. The source material was PBMCs or T cells enriched from blood (not recorded which). The TCR was taken from a young woman who had recovered from COVID-19. Written as DNA, the CDR3 is TGTGCCAGCAGTGAATACAGGGGGCAGGGAAACACCATATATTTT. It yields the protein CASSEYRGQGNTIYF.